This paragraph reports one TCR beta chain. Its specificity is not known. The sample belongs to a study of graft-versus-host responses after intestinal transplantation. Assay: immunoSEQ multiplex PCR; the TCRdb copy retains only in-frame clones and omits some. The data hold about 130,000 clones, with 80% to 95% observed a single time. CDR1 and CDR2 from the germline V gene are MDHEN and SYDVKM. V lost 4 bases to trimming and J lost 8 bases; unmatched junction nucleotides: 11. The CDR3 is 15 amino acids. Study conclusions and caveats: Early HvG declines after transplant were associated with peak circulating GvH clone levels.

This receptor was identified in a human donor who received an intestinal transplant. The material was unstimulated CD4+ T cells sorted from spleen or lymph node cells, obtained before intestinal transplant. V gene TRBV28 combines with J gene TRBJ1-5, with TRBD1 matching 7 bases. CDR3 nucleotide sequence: TGTGCCAGCAGTTCCCTTGCGACAGGGACGGAGCCCCAGCATTTT. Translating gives CASSSLATGTEPQHF.